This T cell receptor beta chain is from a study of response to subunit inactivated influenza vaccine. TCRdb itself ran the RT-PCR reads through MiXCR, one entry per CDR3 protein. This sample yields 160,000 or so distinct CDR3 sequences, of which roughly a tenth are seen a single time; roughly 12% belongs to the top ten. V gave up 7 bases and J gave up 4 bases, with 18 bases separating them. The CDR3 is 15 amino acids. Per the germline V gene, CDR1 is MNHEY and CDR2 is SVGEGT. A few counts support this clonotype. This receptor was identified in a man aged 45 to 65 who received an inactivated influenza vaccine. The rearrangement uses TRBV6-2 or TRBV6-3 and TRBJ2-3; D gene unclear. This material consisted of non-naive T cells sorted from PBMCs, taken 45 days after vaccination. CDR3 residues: CASNDRIYGPDTQYF. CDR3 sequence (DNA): TGTGCCAGCAATGATAGAATTTACGGGCCAGATACGCAGTATTTT.